This T cell receptor (beta chain) was sequenced for a study of cytomegalovirus exposure and HLA in healthy donors. Study in general: Findings of an earlier analysis included under 140 million unique TCR beta sequences from 190 million or so T cells.

Study results and limitations: Because they were indistinguishable, some V segments, including TRBV6-2 and TRBV6-3, were excluded.

Only one count was recorded for this clone. The antigen is unknown. CDR1 SGHTS and CDR2 YDEGEE come from the germline V gene. There are 16 residues in the CDR3. V was pared by 0 bases and J by 3 bases, with 13 bases between. Donors likely had unrecorded immune exposures despite being nominally healthy when sampled. A multiplex PCR was run with 60 Vbeta primers and 13 Jbeta primers. Only in-frame clones appear in the TCRdb table, and some are missing; sequencing was by immunoSEQ multiplex PCR. The sample has about 120,000 clones; 81% are singletons. This chain uses TRBV5-8 with TRBJ1-5; tentative D call: TRBD1 (5 bases). Sequenced sample: PBMCs. The sequence came from a man aged 18-30 years in good health and CMV-seronegative. The CDR3, as DNA: TGTGCCAGCAGCTTGGCTCGGGGGGTCACCAATCAGCCCCAGCATTTT. It yields the protein CASSLARGVTNQPQHF.